Following are 5 T cell receptor beta chains from one sample sequenced in a study of blood T cells in healthy people across ages. A second about 7 to 12 cycle PCR used barcoded and J-beta primers. Via MiXCR, TCRdb re-called the 5' RACE reads, giving one row per CDR3 protein. The sample contains around 870,000 distinct CDR3 sequences, 29% of which appear only once. Sequencing was carried out using blood. These receptor sequences come from a woman older than 75 in good health.

This chain connects TRBV20-1 to TRBJ1-3; D might be TRBD1 (5 bases). V lost 5 bases and J 0 bases, leaving 11 bases between the germline ends. The CDR3 contains 14 residues. CDR1 DFQATT and CDR2 SNEGSKA come from the germline V gene (reference sequence). In DNA, the CDR3 is TGCAGTGCTGATACAGGAGACTCTGGAAACACCATATATTTT. Translating it yields CSADTGDSGNTIYF.

This clonotype was picked up many times. The CDR3 DNA follows: TGCAGCACCCGGGACAGTACTTGGGGGACCCAGTACTTC. Encoded protein: CSTRDSTWGTQYF. V gene TRBV29-1 combines with J gene TRBJ2-5, with TRBD1 identical over 7 bases. V gave up 8 bases and J gave up 7 bases; unmatched junction bases: 13. The CDR3 is 13 residues long. Germline lookup yields CDR1 SQVTM and CDR2 ANQGSEA.

This clonotype was observed at least ten times. The gene calls are TRBV7-2 and TRBJ2-3, with D uncertain. CDR3 length: 14 residues. Germline V gives CDR1 SGHTA, CDR2 FQGNSA. V lost 0 bases and J lost 2, with 6 bases in between. CDR3 nucleotide sequence: TGTGCCAGCAGCTTAGCGCGTCCCACAGATACGCAGTATTTT. Its protein product is CASSLARPTDTQYF.

This clonotype was observed a handful of times. The chain carries TRBV5-1 and TRBJ2-1, with TRBD1 as a possible D gene (5 bases). Germline V CDR1 and CDR2: SGHRS, YFSETQ. V lost 4 bases to trimming and J lost 2 bases, with 10 bases between them. This CDR3 is built from 14 residues. The CDR3 here is CASSQGNPYNEQFF. The DNA of the CDR3 is TGCGCCAGCAGCCAGGGCAACCCCTACAATGAGCAGTTCTTC.

This clonotype was detected many times. This chain uses TRBV7-2 with TRBJ1-5; tentative D call: TRBD1 (5 bases). With 3 bases removed from V and 7 bases from J, the gap between germline ends came to 16 bases. Germline V gives CDR1 SGHTA, CDR2 FQGNSA. This CDR3 spans 15 amino acids. Here the CDR3 reads CASSFDGARGQPQHF. CDR3 DNA: TGTGCCAGCAGCTTCGATGGGGCTCGCGGCCAGCCCCAGCATTTT.